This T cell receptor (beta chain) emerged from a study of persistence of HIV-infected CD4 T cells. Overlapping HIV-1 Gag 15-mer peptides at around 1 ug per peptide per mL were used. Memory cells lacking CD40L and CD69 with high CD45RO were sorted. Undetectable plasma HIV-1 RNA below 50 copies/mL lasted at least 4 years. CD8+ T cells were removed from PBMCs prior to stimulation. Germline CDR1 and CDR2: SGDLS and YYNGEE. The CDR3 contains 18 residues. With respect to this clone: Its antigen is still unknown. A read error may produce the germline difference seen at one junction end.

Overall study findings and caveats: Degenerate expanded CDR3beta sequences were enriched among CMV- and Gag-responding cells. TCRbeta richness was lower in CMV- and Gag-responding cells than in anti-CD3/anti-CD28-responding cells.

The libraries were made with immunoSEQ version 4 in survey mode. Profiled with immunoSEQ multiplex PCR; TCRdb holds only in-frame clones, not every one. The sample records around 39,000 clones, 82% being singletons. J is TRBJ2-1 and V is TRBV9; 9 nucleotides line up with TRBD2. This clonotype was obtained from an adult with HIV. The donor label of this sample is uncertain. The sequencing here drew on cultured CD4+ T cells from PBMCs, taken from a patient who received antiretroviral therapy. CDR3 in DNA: TGCGCCAGCAGCGTACAGGTGGGCGGGGGGGCCTTCAACAATGAGCAGTTCTTC. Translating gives CASSVQVGGGAFNNEQFF.